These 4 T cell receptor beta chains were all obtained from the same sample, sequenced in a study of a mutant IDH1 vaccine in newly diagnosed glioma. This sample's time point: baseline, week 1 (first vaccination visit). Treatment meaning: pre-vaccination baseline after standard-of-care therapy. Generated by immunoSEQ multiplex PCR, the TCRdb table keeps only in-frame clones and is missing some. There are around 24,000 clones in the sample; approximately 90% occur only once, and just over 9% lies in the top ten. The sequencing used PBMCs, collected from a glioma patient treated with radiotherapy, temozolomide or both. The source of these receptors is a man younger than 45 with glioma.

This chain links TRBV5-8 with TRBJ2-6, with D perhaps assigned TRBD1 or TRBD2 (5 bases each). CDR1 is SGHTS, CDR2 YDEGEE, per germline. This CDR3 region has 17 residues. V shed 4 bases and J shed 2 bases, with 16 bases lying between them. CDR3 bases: TGTGCCAGCAGCCCCCGTGGGGGAGTCGCTGGGGCCAACGTCCTGACTTTC. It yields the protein CASSPRGGVAGANVLTF.

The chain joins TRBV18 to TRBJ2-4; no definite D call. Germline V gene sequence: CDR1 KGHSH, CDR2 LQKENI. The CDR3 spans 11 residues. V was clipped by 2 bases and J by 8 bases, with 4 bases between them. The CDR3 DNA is TGTGCCAGCTCACCAGGGGACATTCAGTACTTC. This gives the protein CASSPGDIQYF. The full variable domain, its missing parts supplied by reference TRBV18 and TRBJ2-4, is NAGVMQNPRHLVRRRGQEARLRCSPMKGHSHVYWYRQLPEEGLKFMVYLQKENIIDESGMPKERFSAEFPKEGPSILRIQQVVRGDSAAYFCASSPGDIQYFGAGTRLSVL.

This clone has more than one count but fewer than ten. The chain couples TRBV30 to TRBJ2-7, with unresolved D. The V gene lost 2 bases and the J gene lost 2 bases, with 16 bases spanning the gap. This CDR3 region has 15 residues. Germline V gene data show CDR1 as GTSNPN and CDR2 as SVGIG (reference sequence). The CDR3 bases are TGTGCCTGGAGTCCCCCCTTAGTTGGCGCCTACGAGCAGTACTTC. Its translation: CAWSPPLVGAYEQYF.

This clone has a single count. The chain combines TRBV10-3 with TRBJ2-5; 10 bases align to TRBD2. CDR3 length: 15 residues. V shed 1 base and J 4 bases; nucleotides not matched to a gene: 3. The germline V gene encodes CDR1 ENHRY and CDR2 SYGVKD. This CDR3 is CAISEWTSGLETQYF. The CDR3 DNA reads TGTGCCATCAGTGAGTGGACTAGCGGACTAGAGACCCAGTACTTC.